This passage covers 12 T cell receptor beta chains from one sample sequenced in a study of blood T cell repertoires in COVID-19. Profiled with immunoSEQ multiplex PCR; TCRdb holds only in-frame clones, not every one. The sample contains some 250,000 clones, 80% to 90% of which appear only once. Sequences were obtained from PBMCs or T cells enriched from blood (not recorded which). The receptor set was obtained from a man between 40 and 49 years old who had recovered from COVID-19.

The chain recombines TRBV29-1 with TRBJ2-5, with D possibly matching TRBD1 (6 bases). The CDR3 runs 12 residues. Looked up from germline, CDR1 is SQVTM and CDR2 is ANQGSEA. Deletions cut 4 bases from V and 7 bases from J, with 13 bases between. DNA of the CDR3: TGCAGCGTTGCTGCTCAGGGGAGGACCCAGTACTTC. Translating it yields CSVAAQGRTQYF.

The chain uses TRBV3-1 (or the pseudogene TRBV3-2) and TRBJ2-5; D might be TRBD1 (8 bases). Between the trimmed V and J ends, which lost 1 base and 8 bases, there was a span of 38 bases. The CDR3 extends over 22 amino acids. CDR1 and CDR2 (germline): LGHDT, YNNKEL (reference sequence). CDR3 in amino acids: CASSQGIRGRESERLPGETQYF. CDR3 in DNA: TGTGCCAGCAGCCAAGGTATCAGGGGGCGGGAGAGCGAGAGACTACCCGGCGAAACCCAGTACTTC.

The chain links TRBV6-5 to TRBJ2-3, with D possibly TRBD2 on 5 matching bases. The V gene's germline CDR1 is MNHEY and CDR2 SVGAGI. V lost 3 bases and J lost 6, with 19 bases in between. The CDR3 consists of 16 residues. CDR3 bases: TGTGCCAGCAGTTATCGGCCCGACGAAAGGGAGGATACGCAGTATTTT. Translating it yields CASSYRPDEREDTQYF.

V usage is TRBV29-1 and J usage is TRBJ2-3; a possible D gene is TRBD2 (6 bases). This CDR3 is 13 amino acids long. The germline CDR1 and CDR2 sequences are SQVTM and ANQGSEA. The V and J ends lost 4 bases and 0 bases respectively, with 8 bases between them. CDR3 sequence: CSVVGGSTDTQYF. CDR3 DNA: TGCAGCGTTGTGGGGGGTAGCACAGATACGCAGTATTTT.

The chain is built from TRBV10-3 and TRBJ2-3; TRBD1 matches at 7 bases. Unmatched junction bases numbered 7, after V lost 6 bases and J lost 1 base. From germline, CDR1 is ENHRY and CDR2 SYGVKD. This CDR3 has 15 amino acids. The CDR3 DNA reads TGTGCCATCAGAGGACAGGCTCCGCGCACAGATACGCAGTATTTT. Protein: CAIRGQAPRTDTQYF.

V usage is TRBV7-8 and J usage is TRBJ2-3; 8 bases are shared with TRBD2. V was clipped by 4 bases and J by 0 bases; unmatched bases: 9. CDR3 length: 17 amino acids. Germline V lookup: CDR1 SGHVS, CDR2 FQNEAQ. As DNA, the CDR3 is TGTGCCAGCAGCTCCGTGGGGCGGGAGGCTAGCACAGATACGCAGTATTTT. It is translated as CASSSVGREASTDTQYF.

The chain uses TRBV19 and TRBJ2-5; 7 bases line up with TRBD2. The germline V gene encodes CDR1 LNHDA and CDR2 SQIVND (reference sequence). Trimming cost V 4 bases and J 4 bases; bases outside gene matches: 6. The CDR3 contains 14 residues. The CDR3 DNA follows: TGTGCCAGTAGTAACCGGGACTACAGAGAGACCCAGTACTTC. This encodes CASSNRDYRETQYF.

The genes are TRBV6-6 and TRBJ2-7; D is unresolved. Germline-derived CDR1 and CDR2 are MNHNY and SVGAGI (reference sequence). V lost 6 bases to trimming and J lost 7 bases, with 10 bases between them. The CDR3 runs to 11 residues. The chain's CDR3 is CASRVRGEQYF. DNA for the CDR3: TGTGCCAGCAGGGTGAGAGGTGAGCAGTACTTC.

This chain links TRBV19 with TRBJ2-7; TRBD1 agrees at 8 bases. Germline-derived CDR1 and CDR2 are LNHDA and SQIVND (reference sequence). The CDR3 is 14 residues long. After removal of 5 bases from V and 3 bases from J, the junction contained 6 bases not matched to a gene. CDR3 in amino acids: CASSEGQGFYEQYF. Written as DNA, the CDR3 is TGTGCCAGTAGTGAAGGACAGGGTTTCTACGAGCAGTACTTC.

The rearrangement joins TRBV18 to TRBJ1-2, with D perhaps TRBD1 (6 bases). Germline V CDR1 and CDR2: KGHSH, LQKENI. With 3 bases removed from V and 4 bases from J, the gap between germline ends came to 6 bases. The CDR3 extends over 12 amino acids. This CDR3 is CASSPDSYGYTF. CDR3 DNA sequence: TGTGCCAGCTCACCGGACAGCTATGGCTACACCTTC.

V usage is TRBV5-1 and J usage is TRBJ2-3, with 9 bases matching TRBD2. Germline CDR1 SGHRS, CDR2 YFSETQ. There are 14 residues in the CDR3. V was pared by 0 bases and J by 6 bases, with 2 bases of the junction left unmatched. CDR3 amino acids: CASSLGLAADTQYF. Here the CDR3 DNA reads TGCGCCAGCAGCTTGGGACTAGCGGCGGATACGCAGTATTTT.

This clone has just a few counts. The chain employs TRBV28 and TRBJ2-7; perhaps TRBD2 as D (6 bases). The CDR3 has 16 amino acids. Looked up from germline, CDR1 is MDHEN and CDR2 is SYDVKM. V was pared by 6 bases and J by 1 base, with 19 bases between. CDR3 region: CASSPLAWGVSYEQYF. CDR3 sequence (DNA): TGTGCCAGCAGCCCGTTGGCGTGGGGGGTATCCTACGAGCAGTACTTC.